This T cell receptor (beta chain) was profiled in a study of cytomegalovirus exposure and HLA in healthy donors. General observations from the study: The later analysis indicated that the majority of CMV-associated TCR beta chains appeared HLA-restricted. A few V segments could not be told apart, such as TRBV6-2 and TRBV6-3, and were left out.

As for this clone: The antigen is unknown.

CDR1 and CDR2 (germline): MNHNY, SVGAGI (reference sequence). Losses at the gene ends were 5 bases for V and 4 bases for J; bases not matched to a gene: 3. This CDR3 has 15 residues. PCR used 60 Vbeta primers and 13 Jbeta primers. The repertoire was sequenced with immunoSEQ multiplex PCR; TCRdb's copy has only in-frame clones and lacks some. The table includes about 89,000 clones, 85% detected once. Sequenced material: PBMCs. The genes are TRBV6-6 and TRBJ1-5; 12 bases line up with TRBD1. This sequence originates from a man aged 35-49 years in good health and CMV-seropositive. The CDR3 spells CASSRGQGANQPQHF. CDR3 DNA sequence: TGTGCCAGCAGTCGGGGACAGGGGGCGAATCAGCCCCAGCATTTT.